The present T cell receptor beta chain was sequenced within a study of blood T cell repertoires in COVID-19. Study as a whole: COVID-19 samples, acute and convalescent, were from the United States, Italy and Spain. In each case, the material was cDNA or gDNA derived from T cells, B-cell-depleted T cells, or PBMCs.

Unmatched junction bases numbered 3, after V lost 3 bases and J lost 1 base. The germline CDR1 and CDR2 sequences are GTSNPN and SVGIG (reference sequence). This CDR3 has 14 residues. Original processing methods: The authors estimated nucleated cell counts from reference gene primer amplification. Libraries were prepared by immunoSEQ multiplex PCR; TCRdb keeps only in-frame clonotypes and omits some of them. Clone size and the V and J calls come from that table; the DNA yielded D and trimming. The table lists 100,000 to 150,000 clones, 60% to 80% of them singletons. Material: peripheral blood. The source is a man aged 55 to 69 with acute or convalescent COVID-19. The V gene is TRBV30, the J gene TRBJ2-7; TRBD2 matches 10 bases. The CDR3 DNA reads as TGTGCCTGGAGGAATAGCGGGGGGTCCTACGAGCAGTACTTC. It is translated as CAWRNSGGSYEQYF.